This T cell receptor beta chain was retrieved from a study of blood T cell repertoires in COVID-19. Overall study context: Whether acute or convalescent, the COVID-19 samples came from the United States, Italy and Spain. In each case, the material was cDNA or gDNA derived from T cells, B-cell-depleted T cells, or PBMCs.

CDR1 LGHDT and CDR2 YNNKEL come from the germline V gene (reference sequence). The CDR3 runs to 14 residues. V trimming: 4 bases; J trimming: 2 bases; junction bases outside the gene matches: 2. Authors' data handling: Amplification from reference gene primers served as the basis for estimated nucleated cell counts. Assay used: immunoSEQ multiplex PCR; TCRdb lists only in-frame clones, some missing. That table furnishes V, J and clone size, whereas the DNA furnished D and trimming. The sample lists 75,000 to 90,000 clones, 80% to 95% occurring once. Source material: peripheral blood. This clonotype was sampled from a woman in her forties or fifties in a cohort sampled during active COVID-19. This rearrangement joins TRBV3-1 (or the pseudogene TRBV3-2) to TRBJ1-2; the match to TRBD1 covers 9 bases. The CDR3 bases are TGTGCCAGCAGCCCGGGACAGGGAAACTATGGCTACACCTTC. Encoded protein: CASSPGQGNYGYTF.